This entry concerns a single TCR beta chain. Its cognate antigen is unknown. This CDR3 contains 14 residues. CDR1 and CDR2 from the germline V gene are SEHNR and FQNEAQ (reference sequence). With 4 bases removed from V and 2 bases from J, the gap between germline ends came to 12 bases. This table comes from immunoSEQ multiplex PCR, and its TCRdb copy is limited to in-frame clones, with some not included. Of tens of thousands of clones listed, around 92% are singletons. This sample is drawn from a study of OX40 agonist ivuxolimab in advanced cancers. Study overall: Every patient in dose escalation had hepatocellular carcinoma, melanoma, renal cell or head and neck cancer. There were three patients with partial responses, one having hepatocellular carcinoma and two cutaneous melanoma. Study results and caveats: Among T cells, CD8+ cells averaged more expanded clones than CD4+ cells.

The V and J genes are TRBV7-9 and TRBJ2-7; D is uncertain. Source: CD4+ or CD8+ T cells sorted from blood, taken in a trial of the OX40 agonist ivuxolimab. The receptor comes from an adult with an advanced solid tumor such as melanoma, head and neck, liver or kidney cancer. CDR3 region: CASSSARFTYEQYF. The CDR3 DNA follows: TGTGCCAGCAGCTCAGCCCGATTTACCTACGAGCAGTACTTC.